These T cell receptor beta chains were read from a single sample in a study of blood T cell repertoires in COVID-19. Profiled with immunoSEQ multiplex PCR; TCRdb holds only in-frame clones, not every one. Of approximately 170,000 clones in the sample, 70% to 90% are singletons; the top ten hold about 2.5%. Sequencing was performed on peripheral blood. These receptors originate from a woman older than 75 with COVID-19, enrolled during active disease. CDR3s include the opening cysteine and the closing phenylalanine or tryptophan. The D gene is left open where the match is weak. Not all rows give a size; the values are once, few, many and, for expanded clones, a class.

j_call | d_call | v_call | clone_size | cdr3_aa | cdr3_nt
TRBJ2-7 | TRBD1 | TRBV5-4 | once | CASRPGQGPYEQYF | TGTGCCAGCAGGCCGGGACAGGGTCCCTACGAGCAGTACTTC
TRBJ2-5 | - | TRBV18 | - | CASSPLKGGSQETQYF | TGTGCCAGCTCACCACTGAAAGGAGGGTCCCAAGAGACCCAGTACTTC
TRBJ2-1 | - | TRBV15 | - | CATSSRGWYNEQFF | TGTGCCACCAGCAGTAGGGGTTGGTACAATGAGCAGTTCTTC
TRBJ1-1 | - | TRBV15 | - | CATSDLGGVTEAFF | TGTGCCACCAGCGACCTCGGGGGGGTCACTGAAGCTTTCTTT
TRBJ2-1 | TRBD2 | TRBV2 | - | CASSSPGLATYNEQFF | TGTGCCAGCAGTTCTCCGGGACTAGCGACCTACAATGAGCAGTTCTTC
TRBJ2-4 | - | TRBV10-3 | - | CAISLTDKNIQYF | TGTGCCATCAGTCTGACAGACAAAAACATTCAGTACTTC
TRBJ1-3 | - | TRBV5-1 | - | CASSRDSGNTIYF | TGCGCCAGCAGCCGGGACTCTGGAAACACCATATATTTT
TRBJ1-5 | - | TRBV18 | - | CASSPQGVDEHF | TGTGCCAGCTCACCGCAGGGCGTAGATGAGCATTTT
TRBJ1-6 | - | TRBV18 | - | CASSPPGTLHF | TGTGCCAGCTCACCGCCCGGGACCCTCCACTTT
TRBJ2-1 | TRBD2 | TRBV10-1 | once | CASSEGLVVNEQFF | TGCGCCAGCAGTGAGGGACTAGTGGTCAATGAGCAGTTCTTC
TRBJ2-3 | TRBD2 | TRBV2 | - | CASLRLAGTDTQYF | TGTGCCAGCCTTCGACTAGCGGGCACAGATACGCAGTATTTT
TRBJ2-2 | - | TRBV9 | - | CASSAAGELFF | TGTGCCAGCAGCGCCGCCGGGGAGCTGTTTTTT
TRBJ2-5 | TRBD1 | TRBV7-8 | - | CASSVDRGETQYF | TGTGCCAGCAGCGTGGACAGGGGAGAGACCCAGTACTTC
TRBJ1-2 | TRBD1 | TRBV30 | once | CAWSAPGGPVYGYTF | TGTGCCTGGAGTGCACCAGGGGGCCCCGTCTATGGCTACACCTTC
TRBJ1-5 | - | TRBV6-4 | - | CASPGTHSNQPQHF | TGTGCCAGCCCCGGGACACATAGCAATCAGCCCCAGCATTTT
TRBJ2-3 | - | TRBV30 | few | CAWGLSTDTQYF | TGTGCCTGGGGACTTAGCACAGATACGCAGTATTTT
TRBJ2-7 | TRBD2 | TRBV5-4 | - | CASSFGTSGGYEQYF | TGTGCCAGCAGTTTCGGGACTAGCGGGGGCTACGAGCAGTACTTC
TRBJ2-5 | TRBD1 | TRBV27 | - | CASSSPGQGQETQYF | TGTGCCAGCAGTTCCCCGGGACAGGGGCAAGAGACCCAGTACTTC
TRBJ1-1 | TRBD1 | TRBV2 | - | CASSVAGGGTEAFF | TGTGCCAGCAGTGTTGCAGGGGGTGGGACTGAAGCTTTCTTT
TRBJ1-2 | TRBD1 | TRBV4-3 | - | CASSPGTGAGYGYTF | TGCGCCAGCAGCCCCGGGACAGGGGCAGGCTATGGCTACACCTTC
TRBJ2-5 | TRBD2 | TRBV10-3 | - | CAISASGAEETQYF | TGTGCCATCAGTGCAAGCGGGGCCGAAGAGACCCAGTACTTC
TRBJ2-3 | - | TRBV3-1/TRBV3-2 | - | CASSQGPPAFGADTQYF | TGTGCCAGCAGCCAAGGTCCTCCAGCGTTCGGGGCAGATACGCAGTATTTT
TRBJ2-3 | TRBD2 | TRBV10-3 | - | CAISGLAGLTTDTQYF | TGTGCCATCAGTGGGCTAGCGGGATTAACGACAGATACGCAGTATTTT
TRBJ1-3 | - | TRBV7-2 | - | CASSLIQAVSGNTIYF | TGTGCCAGCAGCTTAATACAGGCGGTCTCCGGAAACACCATATATTTT
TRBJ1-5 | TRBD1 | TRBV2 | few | CASRRDRGYWYSNQPQHF | TGTGCCAGCAGGCGGGACAGGGGGTACTGGTATAGCAATCAGCCCCAGCATTTT
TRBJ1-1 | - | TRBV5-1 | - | CASSLLGATGTEAFF | TGCGCCAGCAGCTTGTTGGGGGCTACGGGCACTGAAGCTTTCTTT
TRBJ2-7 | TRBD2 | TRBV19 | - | CATARVWTSTDEQYF | TGTGCCACCGCCCGGGTTTGGACTAGCACGGACGAGCAGTACTTC
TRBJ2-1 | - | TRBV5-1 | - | CASSSIGDNEQFF | TGCGCCAGCAGCTCCATCGGGGACAATGAGCAGTTCTTC
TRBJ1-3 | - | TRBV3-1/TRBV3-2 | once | CASSQGTPPGNTIYF | TGTGCCAGCAGCCAAGGGACACCTCCTGGAAACACCATATATTTT
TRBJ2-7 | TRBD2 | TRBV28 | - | CASSFGTSGIFRYF | TGTGCCAGCAGTTTTGGGACTAGCGGGATCTTCCGGTACTTC
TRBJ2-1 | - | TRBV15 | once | CATSRDWAEQFF | TGTGCCACCAGCAGAGATTGGGCTGAGCAGTTCTTC
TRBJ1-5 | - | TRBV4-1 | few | CASSHEAPTNQPQHF | TGCGCCAGCAGCCATGAGGCACCAACCAATCAGCCCCAGCATTTT
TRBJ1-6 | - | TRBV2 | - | CASSASGSYNSPLHF | TGTGCCAGCAGTGCTTCAGGATCCTATAATTCACCCCTCCACTTT
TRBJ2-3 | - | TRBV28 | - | CASSSFGGHSSSLADTQYF | TGTGCCAGCAGTAGCTTTGGTGGCCATAGCTCCTCCCTGGCGGATACGCAGTATTTT
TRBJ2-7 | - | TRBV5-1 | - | CASSLNQISLSYEQYF | TGCGCCAGCAGCTTAAACCAGATATCCCTTTCCTACGAGCAGTACTTC
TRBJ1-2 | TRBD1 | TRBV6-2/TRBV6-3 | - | CASSYWRQGGGYTF | TGTGCCAGCAGTTACTGGCGGCAGGGGGGAGGCTACACCTTC
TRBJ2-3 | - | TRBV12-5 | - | CASARGASFDTQYF | TGTGCTAGTGCCCGGGGGGCCTCGTTCGATACGCAGTATTTT
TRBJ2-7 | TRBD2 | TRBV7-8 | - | CASSSSGSNYLQYF | TGTGCCAGCAGCTCTAGCGGTTCCAACTACCTGCAGTACTTC
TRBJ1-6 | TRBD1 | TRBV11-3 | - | CASSPRQGFRGNSPLHF | TGTGCCAGCAGCCCCAGACAGGGGTTCAGGGGAAATTCACCCCTCCACTTT
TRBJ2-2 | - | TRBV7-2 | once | CASRKAPNPGELFF | TGTGCCAGCAGGAAAGCGCCAAACCCCGGGGAGCTGTTTTTT
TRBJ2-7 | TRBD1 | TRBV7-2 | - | CASSLKPPSGTGGREQYF | TGTGCCAGCAGCTTAAAGCCCCCCTCCGGGACAGGGGGACGGGAGCAGTACTTC
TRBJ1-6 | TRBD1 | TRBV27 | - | CASSLQGGWDSPLHF | TGTGCCAGCAGTTTGCAAGGGGGCTGGGATTCACCCCTCCACTTT
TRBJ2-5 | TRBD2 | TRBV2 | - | CAATSGGAETQYF | TGTGCCGCGACTAGCGGGGGGGCCGAGACCCAGTACTTC
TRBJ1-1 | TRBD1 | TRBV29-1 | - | CSVGTGLNTEAFF | TGCAGCGTTGGGACAGGGCTGAACACTGAAGCTTTCTTT
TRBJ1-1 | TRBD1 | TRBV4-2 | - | CASSQDSQGATEAFF | TGTGCCAGCAGCCAAGACTCACAGGGGGCGACTGAAGCTTTCTTT
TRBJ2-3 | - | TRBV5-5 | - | CASRRRADTQYF | TGTGCCAGCAGGCGGCGCGCGGATACGCAGTATTTT
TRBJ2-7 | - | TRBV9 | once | CASSVGGQGGSYEQYF | TGTGCCAGCAGCGTGGGTGGACAGGGAGGGTCCTACGAGCAGTACTTC
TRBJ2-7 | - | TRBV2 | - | CASSETGQAYEQYF | TGTGCCAGCAGTGAAACGGGACAAGCCTACGAGCAGTACTTC
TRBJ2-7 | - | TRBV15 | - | CATSTRMDAEQYF | TGTGCCACCAGCACTAGAATGGATGCCGAGCAGTACTTC
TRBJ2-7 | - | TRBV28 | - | CASNRGSYEQYF | TGTGCCAGCAACCGGGGGTCCTACGAGCAGTACTTC
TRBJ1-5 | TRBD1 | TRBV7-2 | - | CASSRDRGFNQPQHF | TGTGCCAGCAGCCGGGACAGGGGGTTTAATCAGCCCCAGCATTTT
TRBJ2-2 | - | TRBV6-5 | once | CASSYKGAGELFF | TGTGCCAGCAGTTACAAAGGGGCCGGGGAGCTGTTTTTT
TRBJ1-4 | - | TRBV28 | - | CASREFGRDEKLFF | TGTGCCAGCAGGGAGTTCGGGAGGGATGAAAAACTGTTTTTT
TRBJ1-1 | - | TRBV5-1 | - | CASSVIGGSTEAFF | TGCGCCAGCAGCGTGATCGGGGGTAGCACTGAAGCTTTCTTT
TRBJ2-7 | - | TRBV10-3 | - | CAIRDRYEQYF | TGTGCCATCAGGGACAGATACGAGCAGTACTTC
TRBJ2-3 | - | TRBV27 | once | CASSKRGTDTQYF | TGTGCCAGCAGTAAGCGGGGCACAGATACGCAGTATTTT
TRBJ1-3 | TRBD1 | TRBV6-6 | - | CASMGDRAFNTIYF | TGTGCCAGCATGGGGGACAGGGCTTTTAACACCATATATTTT